The T cell receptor (beta chain) described here comes from a study of tissue T cells after allogeneic stem cell transplantation. Study results and caveats: Tissue-detected TCR repertoire was only partly captured by blood and spleen T cells. Shared clones across patients were few; motif clustering revealed tissue-specific shared signatures.

Sequencing of TCRbeta CDR3 at survey depth gave sequences and template counts. Data came from immunoSEQ multiplex PCR; TCRdb stores just in-frame clones and leaves some out. The table lists around 50,000 clones, over 70% of them singletons, with roughly 0.59% in the top ten. For this clone: Its antigen is undetermined. The listed genes are named as in mouse.

What was sequenced was sorted cells pooled from one or two spleens. The sequence was obtained from a pool of C57BL/6 mice in good health.

CDR3 amino acids: CASGDRGDTGQLYF. The sequenced CDR3 bases are TGTGCCAGCGGGGACAGGGGAGACACCGGGCAGCTCTAC. The chain carries TRBV13-2 and TRBJ2-2, with 9 bases fitting TRBD1. The read terminates 1 residue ahead of where the CDR3 ends, so the germline J gene completes it. The ends lost 5 bases at V and 3 bases at J; junction bases unmatched: 2. Germline V lookup: CDR1 NNHNN, CDR2 SYGAGS (reference sequence). The CDR3 length is 14 residues.